This entry describes one T cell receptor (beta chain). Purification of the CD8+ and CD4+ T cells relied on negative isolation, and TEMRA cells underwent FACS enrichment. When the RNA was reverse transcribed, random hexamers were used with an input of roughly 0.45 to 1 ug. Amplification of TCR beta CDR3 was carried out by immunoSEQ multiplex PCR, which covered 54 Vbeta and 13 Jbeta segments. Each CDR3 protein is one row after TCRdb ran MiXCR on the immunoSEQ multiplex PCR reads. There are 150,000 to 200,000 distinct CDR3 sequences in the sample; over 85% occur only once, and 0.14% lies in the top ten. The data originate from a study of CD8 T cells in Susac syndrome. V dropped 0 bases and J dropped 7 bases, with 13 bases sitting between them. The CDR3 is 14 residues long. The germline CDR1 and CDR2 sequences are SQVTM and ANQGSEA.

Sequenced input: CD4+ T cells from PBMCs. The TCR comes from a human donor in good health. The chain employs TRBV29-1 and TRBJ2-1, with a possible D match to TRBD1 (5 bases). CDR3 amino acids: CSVEERTFPNEQFF. Here the CDR3 DNA reads TGCAGCGTTGAAGAAAGGACATTTCCTAATGAGCAGTTCTTC.